These T cell receptor beta chains were read from a single sample in a study of blood T cell repertoires in COVID-19. Data came from immunoSEQ multiplex PCR; TCRdb stores just in-frame clones and leaves some out. The sample lists 650,000 to 800,000 clones; around 89% were seen once. What was sequenced was peripheral blood. These receptors all come from a woman younger than 30 with acute or convalescent COVID-19. CDR3s include the opening cysteine and the closing phenylalanine or tryptophan. D genes are given only for firm matches. Size tells how often a clone was seen (once, few, many) or the class of an expanded clone, and some rows leave it out.

NA,TRBV10-3,NA,TRBJ1-3,CAISEWGPGNTIYF,TGTGCCATCAGTGAGTGGGGGCCGGGAAACACCATATATTTT
NA,TRBV10-3,TRBD1,TRBJ1-1,CAISPWDRTRVMAEAFF,TGTGCCATCAGTCCCTGGGACAGGACGCGGGTGATGGCTGAAGCTTTCTTT
NA,TRBV28,NA,TRBJ1-3,CASTVWTKTAGGNTIYF,TGTGCCAGCACAGTTTGGACGAAAACCGCGGGTGGAAACACCATATATTTT
NA,TRBV7-8,NA,TRBJ1-2,CASSLERTRNYGYTF,TGTGCCAGCAGCTTAGAGAGGACACGGAACTATGGCTACACCTTC
once,TRBV5-6,NA,TRBJ2-1,CASTLGGWDNEQFF,TGTGCCAGCACCCTAGGAGGGTGGGACAATGAGCAGTTCTTC
NA,TRBV19,NA,TRBJ2-3,CASSISSGGVAQYF,TGTGCCAGTAGTATCAGTAGTGGAGGGGTGGCGCAGTATTTT
NA,TRBV7-2,NA,TRBJ1-2,CASRKGVYGYTF,TGTGCCAGCAGGAAGGGGGTTTATGGCTACACCTTC
NA,TRBV5-1,NA,TRBJ2-3,CASSLAATNTDTQYF,TGCGCCAGCAGCTTGGCTGCGACAAACACAGATACGCAGTATTTT
NA,TRBV10-3,NA,TRBJ1-2,CAIRTGDGYTF,TGTGCCATCAGAACAGGAGATGGCTACACCTTC
few,TRBV7-2,NA,TRBJ1-2,CASSDSGNYGYTF,TGTGCCAGCAGCGACTCGGGGAACTATGGCTACACCTTC
NA,TRBV12-3/TRBV12-4,NA,TRBJ1-2,CASSLGGPGYTF,TGTGCCAGCAGTTTAGGGGGCCCGGGCTACACCTTC
NA,TRBV28,TRBD1,TRBJ1-1,CASSSDRGRNTEAFF,TGTGCCAGCAGTTCCGACAGGGGAAGGAACACTGAAGCTTTCTTT
NA,TRBV7-6,NA,TRBJ2-7,CASSLGGSPSYEQYF,TGTGCCAGCAGCTTAGGTGGCAGTCCGTCCTACGAGCAGTACTTC
NA,TRBV18,NA,TRBJ1-1,CASSPLSGLNTEAFF,TGTGCCAGCTCACCACTATCAGGATTGAACACTGAAGCTTTCTTT
NA,TRBV27,NA,TRBJ2-7,CASSFLGARYEQYF,TGTGCCAGCAGTTTTTTAGGGGCACGCTACGAGCAGTACTTC
NA,TRBV5-5,TRBD1,TRBJ1-4,CASSPGTVSNEKLFF,TGTGCCAGCAGCCCCGGGACAGTATCTAATGAAAAACTGTTTTTT
NA,TRBV5-5,TRBD1,TRBJ1-1,CASSPGTASGAFF,TGTGCCAGCAGCCCTGGGACAGCCAGTGGGGCTTTCTTT
once,TRBV7-9,NA,TRBJ2-3,CASSLGGPTDTQYF,TGTGCCAGCAGCTTAGGCGGGCCCACAGATACGCAGTATTTT
NA,TRBV24-1,TRBD1,TRBJ1-5,CATSSPGQGAGDNQPQHF,TGTGCCACCAGCTCCCCGGGACAGGGGGCGGGAGACAATCAGCCCCAGCATTTT
NA,TRBV11-3,NA,TRBJ1-1,CASSLDQTAAEAFF,TGTGCCAGCAGCTTAGATCAGACAGCAGCCGAAGCTTTCTTT
NA,TRBV9,NA,TRBJ1-2,CASSVAMASGYGYTF,TGTGCCAGCAGCGTAGCAATGGCTTCGGGATATGGCTACACCTTC
NA,TRBV7-9,TRBD1,TRBJ1-2,CASSFPGGADYGYTF,TGTGCCAGCAGCTTCCCAGGGGGCGCGGACTATGGCTACACCTTC
NA,TRBV2,NA,TRBJ1-3,CASSDRDSGNTIYF,TGTGCCAGCAGTGACAGGGATTCTGGAAACACCATATATTTT
few,TRBV19,TRBD1,TRBJ1-2,CATEGAEVNYGYTF,TGTGCCACGGAGGGGGCGGAGGTAAACTATGGCTACACCTTC
NA,TRBV30,NA,TRBJ1-1,CAWRLNTEAFF,TGTGCCTGGAGATTAAACACTGAAGCTTTCTTT
few,TRBV20-1,TRBD2,TRBJ2-1,CSASWASGYNEQFF,TGCAGTGCTAGTTGGGCTAGCGGGTACAATGAGCAGTTCTTC
NA,TRBV5-6,NA,TRBJ1-3,CASSLGPRRSSGNTIYF,TGTGCCAGCAGCTTGGGGCCCCGACGGAGCTCTGGAAACACCATATATTTT
NA,TRBV30,TRBD1,TRBJ1-1,CAWSAQGAVEAFF,TGTGCCTGGAGCGCACAGGGGGCGGTTGAAGCTTTCTTT
NA,TRBV24-1,NA,TRBJ1-2,CATSDSSTGYGYTF,TGTGCCACCAGTGATTCCTCAACGGGCTATGGCTACACCTTC
once,TRBV21-1,NA,TRBJ1-4,CASIHGGEKLFF,TGTGCCAGCATACACGGGGGGGAAAAACTGTTTTTT
NA,TRBV2,NA,TRBJ2-2,CARGSGTFNTGELFF,TGTGCCAGAGGTTCCGGGACATTTAACACCGGGGAGCTGTTTTTT
few,TRBV4-1,NA,TRBJ1-2,CASSQGVQGPRYTF,TGCGCCAGCAGCCAAGGGGTCCAGGGCCCTAGATACACCTTC
NA,TRBV5-3,NA,TRBJ1-3,CARSLAGSSGNTIYF,TGTGCCAGAAGCTTGGCCGGGAGCTCTGGAAACACCATATATTTT
NA,TRBV6-2/TRBV6-3,NA,TRBJ1-5,CASSTNSISNQPQHF,TGTGCCAGCAGTACCAATTCTATTAGCAATCAGCCCCAGCATTTT
NA,TRBV18,TRBD1,TRBJ1-2,CASSPSGQNYGYTF,TGTGCCAGCTCACCGTCGGGACAGAACTATGGCTACACCTTC
NA,TRBV4-1,NA,TRBJ1-2,CASSQESRSYGYTF,TGCGCCAGCAGCCAAGAATCGAGGAGCTATGGCTACACCTTC
NA,TRBV2,NA,TRBJ1-5,CASSRDSGQPQHF,TGTGCCAGCAGCCGGGATTCCGGTCAGCCCCAGCATTTT
once,TRBV3-1/TRBV3-2,TRBD2,TRBJ2-2,CASSLSGGSGELFF,TGTGCCAGCAGTTTGTCGGGAGGGAGCGGGGAGCTGTTTTTT
NA,TRBV5-1,NA,TRBJ2-2,CASSLATPPGELFF,TGCGCCAGCAGCTTGGCGACACCGCCCGGGGAGCTGTTTTTT
NA,TRBV27,NA,TRBJ2-3,CASSSLTGVRLTDTQYF,TGTGCCAGCAGTTCCCTAACGGGAGTTAGGCTCACAGATACGCAGTATTTT
NA,TRBV25-1,TRBD2,TRBJ2-7,CASSEFKRGGYEQYF,TGTGCCAGCAGTGAATTTAAGCGGGGGGGGTACGAGCAGTACTTC
NA,TRBV27,TRBD2,TRBJ2-2,CASSSKTSGPGGELFF,TGTGCCAGCAGTTCTAAGACTAGCGGGCCAGGAGGGGAGCTGTTTTTT
NA,TRBV7-2,NA,TRBJ1-1,CASSTRGEGLNTEAFF,TGTGCCAGCAGCACCCGGGGGGAAGGTTTAAACACTGAAGCTTTCTTT
NA,TRBV13,TRBD1,TRBJ2-5,CASSSRDRAGETQYF,TGTGCCAGCAGCTCCCGAGACAGGGCGGGTGAGACCCAGTACTTC
NA,TRBV6-5,TRBD1,TRBJ2-7,CASSYGTGTYEQYF,TGTGCCAGCAGTTACGGGACAGGCACCTACGAGCAGTACTTC
NA,TRBV7-8,TRBD2,TRBJ2-2,CASSWLERENTGELFF,TGTGCCAGCAGCTGGCTTGAGCGGGAGAACACCGGGGAGCTGTTTTTT
NA,TRBV19,NA,TRBJ1-1,CASSHPRGTEAFF,TGTGCCAGTAGCCACCCCCGCGGAACTGAAGCTTTCTTT
NA,TRBV19,TRBD1,TRBJ1-5,CASSTLPGTGARGGQPQHF,TGTGCCAGTAGTACTCTTCCCGGGACAGGGGCGCGGGGGGGTCAGCCCCAGCATTTT
NA,TRBV7-6,TRBD2,TRBJ2-3,CASSFSGGYTDTQYF,TGTGCCAGCAGCTTTAGCGGGGGGTACACAGATACGCAGTATTTT